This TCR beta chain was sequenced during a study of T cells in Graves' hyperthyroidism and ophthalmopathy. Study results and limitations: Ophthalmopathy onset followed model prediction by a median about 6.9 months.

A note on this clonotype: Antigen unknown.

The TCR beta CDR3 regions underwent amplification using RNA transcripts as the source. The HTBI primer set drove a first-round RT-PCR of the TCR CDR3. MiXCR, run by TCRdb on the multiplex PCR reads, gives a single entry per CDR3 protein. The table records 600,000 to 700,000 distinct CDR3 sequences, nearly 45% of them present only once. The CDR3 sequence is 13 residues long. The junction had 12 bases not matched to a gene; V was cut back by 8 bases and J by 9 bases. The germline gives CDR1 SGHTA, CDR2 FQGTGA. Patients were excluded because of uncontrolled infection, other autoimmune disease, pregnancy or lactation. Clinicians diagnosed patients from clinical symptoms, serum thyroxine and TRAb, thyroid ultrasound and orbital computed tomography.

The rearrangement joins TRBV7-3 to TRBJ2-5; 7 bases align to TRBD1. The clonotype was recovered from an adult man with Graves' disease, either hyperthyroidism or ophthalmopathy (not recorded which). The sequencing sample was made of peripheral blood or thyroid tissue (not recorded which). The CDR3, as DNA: TGTGCCAGCTCCGACAGGGCGGGTCAGCCCCAGTACTTC. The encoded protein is CASSDRAGQPQYF.